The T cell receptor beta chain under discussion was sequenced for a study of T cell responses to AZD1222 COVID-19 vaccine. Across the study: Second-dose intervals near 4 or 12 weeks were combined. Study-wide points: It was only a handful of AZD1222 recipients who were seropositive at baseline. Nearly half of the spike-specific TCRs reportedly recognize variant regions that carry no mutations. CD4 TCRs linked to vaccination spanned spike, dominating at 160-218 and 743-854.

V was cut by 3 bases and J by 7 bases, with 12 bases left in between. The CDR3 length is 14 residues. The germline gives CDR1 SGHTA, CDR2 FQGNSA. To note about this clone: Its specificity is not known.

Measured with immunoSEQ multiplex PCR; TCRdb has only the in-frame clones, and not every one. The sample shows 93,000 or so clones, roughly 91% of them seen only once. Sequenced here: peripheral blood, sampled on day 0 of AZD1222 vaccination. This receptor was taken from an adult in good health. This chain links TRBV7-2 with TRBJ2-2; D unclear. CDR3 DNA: TGTGCCAGCAGCTTGTCTAAGGGTGTCGGGGAGCTGTTTTTT. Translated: CASSLSKGVGELFF.